Following are 25 T cell receptor beta chains from one sample sequenced in a study of shared clonotypes between healthy human individuals. TCRdb's table, derived via immunoSEQ multiplex PCR, lists solely in-frame clones and lacks some. Of about 480,000 clones listed, approximately 85% were seen once; the top ten hold 13%. The sample taken for sequencing was PBMCs. The receptor source for this set is a woman aged 40 to 50 in good health. Some clones in this sample may be carry-over from other donors' samples.

CDR3 in DNA: TGTGCCATCAGTGAGTCGATCGGACTAGTTATGTCGGGGGAGCTGTTTTTT. This sequence encodes CAISESIGLVMSGELFF. The chain carries TRBV10-3 and TRBJ2-2; 7 bases line up with TRBD2. V was pared by 0 bases and J by 8 bases, with 12 bases of the junction left unmatched. The CDR3 covers 17 residues. Germline assignment: CDR1 ENHRY and CDR2 SYGVKD.

The chain combines TRBV19 with TRBJ2-7; the match to TRBD1 covers 9 bases. Germline CDR1 reads LNHDA; CDR2 reads SQIVND (reference sequence). The CDR3 runs 13 residues. Trimming removed 9 bases from V and 3 bases from J; junction bases left unmatched: 6. DNA for the CDR3: TGTGCCAGCGGGTTGACAGGGGGCTACGAGCAGTACTTC. Its translation: CASGLTGGYEQYF.

This clone turned up a few times. The DNA for the CDR3 is TGTGCCAGCTCACGGGACTACCAGGTCGGGGAGCTGTTTTTT. It is translated as CASSRDYQVGELFF. J is TRBJ2-2 and V is TRBV18; TRBD2 matches 7 bases. This CDR3 has 14 amino acids. Germline CDR1 is KGHSH and CDR2 is LQKENI. J gave up 7 bases and V 4 bases, and 6 bases lay outside the gene matches.

As concerns this clone: A junction boundary mismatches the germline segment, possibly from a read error. The sample has other DNA sequences that encode this CDR3 too. The chain carries TRBV7-7 and TRBJ2-5; 7 bases line up with TRBD1. The CDR3 consists of 15 residues. Germline V gives CDR1 SSHAT, CDR2 FNYEAQ (reference sequence). The CDR3 DNA reads as TGTGCTAGCAGCAAACGGACAGGCCACACAGAGACCCAGTACTTC. Amino acids: CASSKRTGHTETQYF.

The V and J genes are TRBV5-6 and TRBJ2-7; 8 nucleotides line up with TRBD2. Unmatched junction bases numbered 5, after V lost 5 bases and J lost 4 bases. CDR3 length equals 13 residues. Germline V CDR1 and CDR2: SGHDT, YYEEEE. The CDR3 DNA sequence: TGTGCCAGCAGGAGAGCGGGAGAATACGAGCAGTACTTC. Encoded protein: CASRRAGEYEQYF.

The chain uses TRBV5-1 and TRBJ2-5; 16 nucleotides match TRBD2. The length of the CDR3 is 17 residues. Germline V gene lookup returns CDR1 SGHRS and CDR2 YFSETQ. J was trimmed by 5 bases and V by 4 bases; bases with no gene match: 8. In DNA form, the CDR3 reads TGCGCCAGCAGCACCGGGACTAGCGGGAGGGCCGGGGAGACCCAGTACTTC. It codes for CASSTGTSGRAGETQYF.

Written as DNA, the CDR3 is TGTGCCAGCAGTTTCGGGACACAGAACACTGAAGCTTTCTTT. Protein: CASSFGTQNTEAFF. This chain uses TRBV2 with TRBJ1-1; perhaps TRBD1 as D (6 bases). The CDR3 runs to 14 residues. Germline values: CDR1 SNHLY, CDR2 FYNNEI. Between the trimmed V and J ends, which lost 5 bases and 1 base, there was a span of 11 bases.

V gene TRBV28 combines with J gene TRBJ2-3, with 8 bases lining up with TRBD1. V lost 5 bases and J lost 3; bases outside the gene matches: 7. CDR1 and CDR2 (germline): MDHEN, SYDVKM. The CDR3 is 15 amino acids. CDR3 protein: CASSRQGMGTDTQYF. The CDR3 bases are TGTGCCAGCAGTCGACAGGGGATGGGGACAGATACGCAGTATTTT. The full variable domain, completed using reference TRBV28 and TRBJ2-3, is DVKVTQSSRYLVKRTGEKVFLECVQDMDHENMFWYRQDPGLGLRLIYFSYDVKMKEKGDIPEGYSVSREKKERFSLILESASTNQTSMYLCASSRQGMGTDTQYFGPGTRLTVL.

The V call is TRBV6-1, the J call TRBJ2-7, with 7 bases matching TRBD2. Trimming at V came to 7 bases and at J to 3 bases, leaving 12 bases not matched to a gene. Germline CDR1 MNHNS, CDR2 SASEGT. CDR3 size: 15 residues. The CDR3 DNA sequence: TGTGCCAGCAATGAGGGTAGCGGGCCCTACTACGAGCAGTACTTC. Its protein product is CASNEGSGPYYEQYF.

This clone was seen more than once but under ten times. This sample also contains other DNA sequences that code for the same CDR3. The chain carries TRBV19 and TRBJ2-7; 9 positions match TRBD2. After removal of 3 bases from V and 5 bases from J, the junction contained 5 bases not matched to a gene. Germline CDR1 and CDR2: LNHDA and SQIVND (reference sequence). This CDR3 contains 14 residues. The CDR3 DNA follows: TGTGCCAGTAGTATTCCCGGACTAGCGAACGAGCAGTACTTC. Its translation is CASSIPGLANEQYF. Using reference TRBV19 and TRBJ2-7 for the parts outside the CDR3, the full variable domain is DGGITQSPKYLFRKEGQNVTLSCEQNLNHDAMYWYRQDPGQGLRLIYYSQIVNDFQKGDIAEGYSVSREKKESFPLTVTSAQKNPTAFYLCASSIPGLANEQYFGPGTRLTVT.

The chain employs TRBV28 and TRBJ2-1, with D possibly matching TRBD2 (6 bases). This CDR3 spans 15 amino acids. Trimming shortened V by 3 bases and J by 9 bases, and 18 bases separated the two germline ends. Germline CDR1 and CDR2: MDHEN and SYDVKM. The CDR3 DNA follows: TGTGCCAGCAGTTTTCGAACTAGCAGTTACGGTGAGCAGTTCTTC. Protein product: CASSFRTSSYGEQFF.

The V call is TRBV11-2, the J call TRBJ1-1; possibly TRBD1 for D (6 bases). This CDR3 is 14 amino acids long. Germline V lookup: CDR1 SGHAT, CDR2 FQNNGV. Trimming cost V 4 bases and J 1 base, with 10 bases left between them. CDR3 nucleotide sequence: TGTGCCAGCAGCTCGCAGGGGTCGAACACTGAAGCTTTCTTT. This sequence encodes CASSSQGSNTEAFF. The full variable domain, with the rest looked up from reference TRBV11-2 and TRBJ1-1, is EAGVAQSPRYKIIEKRQSVAFWCNPISGHATLYWYQQILGQGPKLLIQFQNNGVVDDSQLPKDRFSAERLKGVDSTLKIQPAKLEDSAVYLCASSSQGSNTEAFFGQGTRLTVV.

The chain carries TRBV6-5 and TRBJ2-3; 9 positions agree with TRBD2. Trimming at V came to 4 bases and at J to 4 bases, leaving 9 bases not matched to a gene. The CDR3 runs to 16 residues. Germline CDR1 is MNHEY and CDR2 is SVGAGI. The CDR3 nucleotides read TGTGCCAGCAGTTCTCTTAGCGGGGGAGCCTCAGATACGCAGTATTTT. This translates into CASSSLSGGASDTQYF.

The chain links TRBV10-2 to TRBJ1-4, with D uncertain. The germline gives CDR1 WSHSY, CDR2 SAAADI. The CDR3 loop spans 16 amino acids. Deletions cut 0 bases from V and 0 bases from J, with 8 bases between. In DNA, the CDR3 is TGCGCCAGCAGTGAGTCCGCAGGTTCAACTAATGAAAAACTGTTTTTT. Translation: CASSESAGSTNEKLFF.

The chain uses TRBV18 and TRBJ2-7; 9 bases match TRBD1. This CDR3 has 15 amino acids. Germline V gene sequence: CDR1 KGHSH, CDR2 LQKENI. Losses at the gene ends were 7 bases for V and 1 base for J; bases not matched to a gene: 8. CDR3 DNA: TGTGCCAGCTTTCGGTCGGGACAGGGATCCTACGAGCAGTACTTC. Its protein is CASFRSGQGSYEQYF. The entire variable domain, with the rest obtained from reference TRBV18 and TRBJ2-7, is as follows: NAGVMQNPRHLVRRRGQEARLRCSPMKGHSHVYWYRQLPEEGLKFMVYLQKENIIDESGMPKERFSAEFPKEGPSILRIQQVVRGDSAAYFCASFRSGQGSYEQYFGPGTRLTVT.

This clone turned up a few times. The V gene is TRBV4-2, the J gene TRBJ1-2, with a weak D call TRBD1 (6 bases). Germline assignment: CDR1 LGHNA and CDR2 YNFKEQ. There are 18 residues in the CDR3. The V end lost 1 base, the J end lost 6 bases, and 24 bases lay between the germline ends. The CDR3 here is CASSQVVGLWGQGNGYTF. DNA of the CDR3: TGTGCCAGCAGCCAAGTTGTAGGCTTGTGGGGGCAGGGGAATGGCTACACCTTC.

V and J are TRBV2 and TRBJ1-1; perhaps TRBD1 as D (6 bases). CDR3 length equals 13 residues. Germline V gene data show CDR1 as SNHLY and CDR2 as FYNNEI. With 2 bases removed from V and 6 bases from J, the gap between germline ends came to 10 bases. The CDR3 loop is CASSELRGSEAFF. The CDR3 DNA sequence: TGTGCCAGCAGTGAACTCAGGGGCTCTGAAGCTTTCTTT.

This sequence joins TRBV7-9 and TRBJ2-7; D remains ambiguous. V was cut by 2 bases and J by 3 bases, with 8 bases left in between. This CDR3 region has 13 residues. The germline CDR1 and CDR2 sequences are SEHNR and FQNEAQ (reference sequence). CDR3: CASSLPNNYEQYF. The CDR3 DNA reads as TGTGCCAGCAGCTTACCCAATAACTACGAGCAGTACTTC.

The chain combines TRBV29-1 with TRBJ2-7; D tentatively reads TRBD1 or TRBD2 (5 bases each). Per germline, CDR1 SQVTM and CDR2 ANQGSEA. Trimming took 3 bases from V and 5 from J, leaving 14 bases between them. The CDR3 length is 13 residues. CDR3 nucleotides: TGCAGCGTTGATCAACCGGGACGTAACGAGCAGTACTTC. It encodes CSVDQPGRNEQYF.

In its sample, this clone was seen once. V gene TRBV6-4 combines with J gene TRBJ2-1; D might be TRBD2 (5 bases). Germline CDR1 and CDR2: MRHNA and SNTAGT. The CDR3 totals 13 residues. V was shortened by 3 bases and J by 7 bases, with 10 bases between the two germline ends. Written as DNA, the CDR3 is TGTGCCAGCAGTGATACCCCGGGGAATGAGCAGTTCTTC. Protein product: CASSDTPGNEQFF.

The chain couples TRBV19 to TRBJ2-7, with D perhaps TRBD1 (6 bases). This CDR3 comprises 14 residues. CDR1 and CDR2 from the germline V gene are LNHDA and SQIVND (reference sequence). The V end was cut by 5 bases, the J end by 3 bases, with 14 bases between. In DNA form, the CDR3 reads TGTGCCAGTAGTCCTAATGGACAGCACTACGAGCAGTACTTC. It translates to CASSPNGQHYEQYF.

This rearrangement joins TRBV7-2 to TRBJ2-4; D may be TRBD1 (5 bases). V was pared by 1 base and J by 2 bases, with 6 bases between. The V gene's germline CDR1 is SGHTA and CDR2 FQGNSA. The CDR3 has 14 residues. DNA for the CDR3: TGTGCCAGCAGCTTAGGACAGACCAAAAACATTCAGTACTTC. Residues: CASSLGQTKNIQYF.

This clone was picked up one time. The chain links TRBV6-6 to TRBJ2-2; 11 bases are shared with TRBD2. This CDR3 has 16 amino acids. Germline lookup yields CDR1 MNHNY and CDR2 SVGAGI (reference sequence). Trimming at V came to 9 bases and at J to 0 bases, leaving 6 bases not matched to a gene. CDR3 nucleotide sequence: TGTGCCAGTTTACTAGCGGGAGCCCCGAACACCGGGGAGCTGTTTTTT. Protein product: CASLLAGAPNTGELFF.

This rearrangement joins TRBV6-5 to TRBJ2-7, with 11 bases aligning to TRBD2. Germline V gene sequence: CDR1 MNHEY, CDR2 SVGAGI. This CDR3 spans 15 amino acids. With V trimmed by 4 bases and J by 4 bases, 6 bases remained unmatched. CDR3 loop: CASSSSGGLGYEQYF. The CDR3 bases are TGTGCCAGCAGTTCTAGCGGGGGGCTGGGGTACGAGCAGTACTTC.

The chain recombines TRBV5-8 with TRBJ1-1; no reliable D call. CDR1 SGHTS and CDR2 YDEGEE come from the germline V gene. The CDR3 length is 13 residues. V gave up 5 bases and J gave up 11 bases, with 19 bases separating them. CDR3 DNA: TGTGCCAGCAGAATTAACTGGGGAGTGAGGGCTTTCTTT. It translates to CASRINWGVRAFF.